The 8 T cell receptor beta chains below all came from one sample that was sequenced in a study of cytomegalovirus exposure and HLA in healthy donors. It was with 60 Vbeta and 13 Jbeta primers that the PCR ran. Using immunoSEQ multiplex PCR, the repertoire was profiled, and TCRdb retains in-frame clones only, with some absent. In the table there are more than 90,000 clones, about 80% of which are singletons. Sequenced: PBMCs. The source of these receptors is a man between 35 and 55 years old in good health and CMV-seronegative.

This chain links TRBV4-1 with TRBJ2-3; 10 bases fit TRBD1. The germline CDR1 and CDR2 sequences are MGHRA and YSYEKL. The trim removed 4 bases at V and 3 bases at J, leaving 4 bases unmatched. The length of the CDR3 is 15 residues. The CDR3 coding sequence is TGCGCCAGCAGCCCCCGGGACAGGGGTACAGATACGCAGTATTTT. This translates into CASSPRDRGTDTQYF.

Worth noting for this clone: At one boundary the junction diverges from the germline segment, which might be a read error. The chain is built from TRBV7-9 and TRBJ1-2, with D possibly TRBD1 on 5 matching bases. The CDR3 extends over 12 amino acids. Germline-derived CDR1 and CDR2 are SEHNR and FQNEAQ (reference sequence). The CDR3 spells CSSKDTLGGYTF. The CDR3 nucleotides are TGTTCCAGCAAGGACACCCTGGGCGGCTACACCTTC.

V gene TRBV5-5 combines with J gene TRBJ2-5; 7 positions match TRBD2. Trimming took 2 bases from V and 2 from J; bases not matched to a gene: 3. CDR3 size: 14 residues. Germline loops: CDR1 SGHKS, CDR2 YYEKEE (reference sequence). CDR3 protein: CASSFSGGQETQYF. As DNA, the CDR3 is TGTGCCAGCAGCTTTTCCGGGGGGCAAGAGACCCAGTACTTC.

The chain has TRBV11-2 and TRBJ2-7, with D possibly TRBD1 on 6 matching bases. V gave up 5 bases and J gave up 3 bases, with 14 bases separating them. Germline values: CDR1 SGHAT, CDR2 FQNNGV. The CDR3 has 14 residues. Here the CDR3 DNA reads TGTGCCAGCAGCGATGACGGACAGAACTACGAGCAGTACGTC. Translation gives CASSDDGQNYEQYV.

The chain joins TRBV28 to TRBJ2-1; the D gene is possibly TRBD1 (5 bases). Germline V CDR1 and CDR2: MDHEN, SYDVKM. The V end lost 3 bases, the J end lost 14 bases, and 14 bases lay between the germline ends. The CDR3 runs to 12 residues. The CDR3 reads CASSLTANEEFF. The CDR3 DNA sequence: TGTGCCAGCAGTTTGACAGCAAACGAGGAGTTCTTC. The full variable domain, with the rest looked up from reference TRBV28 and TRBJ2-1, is DVKVTQSSRYLVKRTGEKVFLECVQDMDHENMFWYRQDPGLGLRLIYFSYDVKMKEKGDIPEGYSVSREKKERFSLILESASTNQTSMYLCASSLTANEEFFGPGTRLTVL.

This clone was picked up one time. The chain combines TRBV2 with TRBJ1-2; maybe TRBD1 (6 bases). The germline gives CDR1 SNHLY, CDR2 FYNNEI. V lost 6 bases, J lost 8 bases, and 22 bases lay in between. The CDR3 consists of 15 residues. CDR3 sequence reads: CASSPRDTNLWGYTF. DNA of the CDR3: TGTGCCAGCAGCCCAAGGGACACAAATCTGTGGGGCTACACCTTC.

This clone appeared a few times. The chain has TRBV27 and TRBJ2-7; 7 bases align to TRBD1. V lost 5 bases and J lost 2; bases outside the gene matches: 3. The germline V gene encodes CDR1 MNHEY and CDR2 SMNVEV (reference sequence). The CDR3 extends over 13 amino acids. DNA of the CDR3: TGTGCCAGCAGTCCCGGGACAGCCTACGAGCAGTACTTC. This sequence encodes CASSPGTAYEQYF.

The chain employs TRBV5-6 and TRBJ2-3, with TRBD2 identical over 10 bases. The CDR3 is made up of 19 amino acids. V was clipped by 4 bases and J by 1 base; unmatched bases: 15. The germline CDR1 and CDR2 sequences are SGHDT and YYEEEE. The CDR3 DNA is TGTGCCAGCAGCGCTCCTAGCGGGGGAGCCGGGATCGGCACAGATACGCAGTATTTT. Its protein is CASSAPSGGAGIGTDTQYF.